Listed below are T cell receptor beta chains from one sample, sequenced in a study of blood T cell repertoires in COVID-19. Clones were sequenced by immunoSEQ multiplex PCR, and TCRdb holds only the in-frame ones, with some missing. The sample consists of some 250,000 clones, approximately 86% of them appearing once. Sequenced: peripheral blood. These TCRs come from a human donor in a cohort sampled during active COVID-19. CDR3s include the opening cysteine and the closing phenylalanine or tryptophan. Each record gives: V gene, CDR3 length, D gene, J gene, clone size, CDR3 DNA, CDR3 protein. The D gene is left open where the match is weak. Clone size, where shown, is once, few, many, or a class for clones that have expanded.

V: TRBV27
length: 14
D: TRBD1
J: TRBJ2-7
size: once
DNA: TGTGCCAGCCGGGACAGGAATCCCACCTACGAGCAGTACTTC
CDR3: CASRDRNPTYEQYF

V: TRBV9
length: 15
D: -
J: TRBJ2-2
size: -
DNA: TGTGCCAGCAGCATCAAAACCTATAACACCGGGGAGCTGTTTTTT
CDR3: CASSIKTYNTGELFF

V: TRBV10-3
length: 15
D: -
J: TRBJ1-5
size: -
DNA: TGTGCCATCAGTGAGTCGTCAGATAGCAATCAGCCCCAGCATTTT
CDR3: CAISESSDSNQPQHF

V: TRBV6-2/TRBV6-3
length: 16
D: TRBD2
J: TRBJ2-7
size: -
DNA: TGTGCCAGCAGTGCCCTAGCGGGAGGGCCGTCCTACGAGCAGTACTTC
CDR3: CASSALAGGPSYEQYF

V: TRBV9
length: 16
D: TRBD1
J: TRBJ2-3
size: -
DNA: TGTGCCAGCAGCTTTAGAGGACAGGGGGGCACAGATACGCAGTATTTT
CDR3: CASSFRGQGGTDTQYF

V: TRBV5-4
length: 17
D: TRBD1
J: TRBJ1-5
size: once
DNA: TGTGCCAGCAGCTTCCCCGACAGGGGAAGGGGCAATCAGCCCCAGCATTTT
CDR3: CASSFPDRGRGNQPQHF

V: TRBV4-2
length: 17
D: TRBD2
J: TRBJ2-7
size: -
DNA: TGTGCCAGCAGCCAAGGGGAGACTAGCGTACATTCCTACGAGCAGTACTTC
CDR3: CASSQGETSVHSYEQYF

V: TRBV18
length: 11
D: -
J: TRBJ2-5
size: once
DNA: TGTGCCAGCTCACCGGCAGGGACCCAGTACTTC
CDR3: CASSPAGTQYF

V: TRBV18
length: 17
D: -
J: TRBJ1-5
size: -
DNA: TGTGCCAGCTCACCACTAGGTTCCGACCGGGGCAATCAGCCCCAGCATTTT
CDR3: CASSPLGSDRGNQPQHF

V: TRBV18
length: 15
D: -
J: TRBJ2-1
size: few
DNA: TGTGCCAGCTCACCCATACAGATAGGGGTCAATGAGCAGTTCTTC
CDR3: CASSPIQIGVNEQFF

V: TRBV9
length: 13
D: -
J: TRBJ1-3
size: -
DNA: TGTGCCAGCAGCGGACTTCCCGGAAACACCATATATTTT
CDR3: CASSGLPGNTIYF

V: TRBV4-3
length: 13
D: -
J: TRBJ2-1
size: -
DNA: TGCGCCAGCAGCCGAGACGGTTACAATGAGCAGTTCTTC
CDR3: CASSRDGYNEQFF

V: TRBV6-2/TRBV6-3
length: 16
D: -
J: TRBJ1-5
size: -
DNA: TGTGCCAGCAGTTACCACCCTCGACAAGGTAATCAGCCCCAGCATTTT
CDR3: CASSYHPRQGNQPQHF

V: TRBV3-1/TRBV3-2
length: 21
D: TRBD1
J: TRBJ2-6
size: -
DNA: TGTGCCAGCAGCCAAGATTCACAGGGGTCCAGTCCAAGCTCTGGGGCCAACGTCCTGACTTTC
CDR3: CASSQDSQGSSPSSGANVLTF

V: TRBV10-3
length: 15
D: -
J: TRBJ2-7
size: -
DNA: TGTGCCATCAGTGAGCGTCAGGGGAGCTCCTACGAGCAGTACTTC
CDR3: CAISERQGSSYEQYF

V: TRBV10-3
length: 17
D: -
J: TRBJ1-5
size: -
DNA: TGTGCCATCAGTGAGTCGGCCCTCTTAAAGGGGAATCAGCCCCAGCATTTT
CDR3: CAISESALLKGNQPQHF

V: TRBV5-4
length: 17
D: TRBD2
J: TRBJ2-7
size: once
DNA: TGTGCCAGCAGCCCTGGACTAGCGGGAGGTACCTCCTACGAGCAGTACTTC
CDR3: CASSPGLAGGTSYEQYF

V: TRBV19
length: 15
D: TRBD1
J: TRBJ1-1
size: few
DNA: TGTGCCAGTAGTGCTAGACAGGGACATTTCCCTGAAGCTTTCTTT
CDR3: CASSARQGHFPEAFF

V: TRBV24-1
length: 16
D: TRBD1
J: TRBJ2-7
size: -
DNA: TGTGCCACCAGTGCGCCTTCGGACAGGGGAGCCTACGAGCAGTACTTC
CDR3: CATSAPSDRGAYEQYF

V: TRBV6-6
length: 13
D: -
J: TRBJ2-5
size: -
DNA: TGTGCCAGCAAGATAGCGGCTCCTGGGACCCAGTACTTC
CDR3: CASKIAAPGTQYF

V: TRBV18
length: 12
D: -
J: TRBJ2-5
size: -
DNA: TGTGCCAGCTCAGAACTAGATGAGACCCAGTACTTC
CDR3: CASSELDETQYF

V: TRBV3-1/TRBV3-2
length: 16
D: TRBD1
J: TRBJ1-4
size: -
DNA: TGTGCCAGCAGCCCATGGGGGACAGCCTTAAATGAAAAACTGTTTTTT
CDR3: CASSPWGTALNEKLFF

V: TRBV5-1
length: 16
D: -
J: TRBJ1-1
size: once
DNA: TGCGCCAGCAGCCCGGGGGGACTGTCTATGAACACTGAAGCTTTCTTT
CDR3: CASSPGGLSMNTEAFF

V: TRBV5-4
length: 14
D: TRBD1
J: TRBJ1-4
size: -
DNA: TGTGCCAGCAGCCAGGACAGGGAGAACGAAAAACTGTTTTTT
CDR3: CASSQDRENEKLFF

V: TRBV6-2/TRBV6-3
length: 14
D: -
J: TRBJ1-1
size: -
DNA: TGTGCCAGCAGTTACTCACCCGGGAACACTGAAGCTTTCTTT
CDR3: CASSYSPGNTEAFF

V: TRBV28
length: 16
D: -
J: TRBJ2-7
size: -
DNA: TGTGCCAGCACAGCTTCTAAGGCAGACAACCCCTACGAGCAGTACTTC
CDR3: CASTASKADNPYEQYF

V: TRBV18
length: 15
D: -
J: TRBJ1-2
size: -
DNA: TGTGCCAGCTCACCCGATCCAGGGCCCGGCTATGGCTACACCTTC
CDR3: CASSPDPGPGYGYTF

V: TRBV27
length: 12
D: -
J: TRBJ1-6
size: -
DNA: TGTGCCAGCCGATCCCAGGGGACACCCCTCCACTTT
CDR3: CASRSQGTPLHF

V: TRBV7-9
length: 11
D: -
J: TRBJ1-5
size: -
DNA: TGTGCCAGCAGCTTAGACGGGGCCCAGCATTTT
CDR3: CASSLDGAQHF

V: TRBV5-6
length: 14
D: -
J: TRBJ1-1
size: -
DNA: TGTGCCAGCAGCCCGGTAGGGAGGGGCACTGAAGCTTTCTTT
CDR3: CASSPVGRGTEAFF

V: TRBV6-4
length: 18
D: TRBD1
J: TRBJ2-7
size: -
DNA: TGTGCCAGCAGTGACCCCTCCCACGGGACAGGGGGCTTATACGGGCAGTACTTC
CDR3: CASSDPSHGTGGLYGQYF

V: TRBV9
length: 16
D: TRBD2
J: TRBJ2-1
size: -
DNA: TGTGCCAGCAGCGGGGGACTAGTTACCTACTACAATGAGCAGTTCTTC
CDR3: CASSGGLVTYYNEQFF

V: TRBV6-2/TRBV6-3
length: 15
D: TRBD1
J: TRBJ1-5
size: -
DNA: TGTGCCAGCAGTTACTCCGAGACAGGGGATCAGCCCCAGCATTTT
CDR3: CASSYSETGDQPQHF

V: TRBV20-1
length: 11
D: -
J: TRBJ1-1
size: -
DNA: TGCAGTGCTACCTACAGGTCTGAAGCTTTCTTT
CDR3: CSATYRSEAFF

V: TRBV7-2
length: 15
D: -
J: TRBJ2-7
size: -
DNA: TGTGCCAGCAGCTTAGGGCGGGGTACTACCTACGAGCAGTACTTC
CDR3: CASSLGRGTTYEQYF

V: TRBV9
length: 16
D: TRBD2
J: TRBJ2-1
size: -
DNA: TGTGCCAGCAGCCCGAGACTAGCGGGAGACACCACTGAGCAGTTCTTC
CDR3: CASSPRLAGDTTEQFF

V: TRBV6-1
length: 15
D: TRBD1
J: TRBJ2-7
size: -
DNA: TGTGCCAGCAGTGAAGCAGTGGACAGGACGTACGAGCAGTACTTC
CDR3: CASSEAVDRTYEQYF

V: TRBV6-2/TRBV6-3
length: 16
D: TRBD2
J: TRBJ2-3
size: -
DNA: TGTGCCAGCAGTCACTCTAGCGGGAGTAGCACAGATACGCAGTATTTT
CDR3: CASSHSSGSSTDTQYF

V: TRBV5-4
length: 11
D: -
J: TRBJ1-1
size: -
DNA: TGTGCCAGCCTTGATGGGACGGGACAAATCTTT
CDR3: CASLDGTGQIF

V: TRBV6-4
length: 15
D: -
J: TRBJ1-3
size: -
DNA: TGTGCCAGCAGTGAAGGACCGGGGGCTGGAAACACCATATATTTT
CDR3: CASSEGPGAGNTIYF

V: TRBV5-6
length: 16
D: -
J: TRBJ2-6
size: -
DNA: TGTGCCAGCAGCTTTGGCAGGGTAACTGGGGCCAACGTCCTGACTTTC
CDR3: CASSFGRVTGANVLTF

V: TRBV19
length: 14
D: TRBD1
J: TRBJ1-6
size: -
DNA: TGTGCCAGTAGTCGGGACAGGGAAAATTCACCCCTCCACTTT
CDR3: CASSRDRENSPLHF

V: TRBV7-2
length: 16
D: TRBD1
J: TRBJ2-2
size: -
DNA: TGTGCCAGCAGCCAGCCGGGACAGGGATACACCGGGGAGCTGTTTTTT
CDR3: CASSQPGQGYTGELFF

V: TRBV9
length: 13
D: TRBD2
J: TRBJ2-3
size: once
DNA: TGTGCCAGCAGGGGCGGGGGGGCAGATACGCAGTATTTT
CDR3: CASRGGGADTQYF

V: TRBV28
length: 12
D: -
J: TRBJ1-2
size: -
DNA: TGTGCCAGCAGTTTTGGGCTCTATGGCTACACCTTC
CDR3: CASSFGLYGYTF

V: TRBV7-2
length: 13
D: TRBD1
J: TRBJ1-2
size: -
DNA: TGTGCCAGCGGACAGGGGAGGGGCTATGGCTACACCTTC
CDR3: CASGQGRGYGYTF

V: TRBV27
length: 16
D: -
J: TRBJ2-1
size: -
DNA: TGTGCCAGCAGTTTATCTAGCGTGTACTCCTACAATGAGCAGTTCTTC
CDR3: CASSLSSVYSYNEQFF

V: TRBV19
length: 11
D: -
J: TRBJ2-7
size: -
DNA: TGTGCCAGTAGTTCGGTGGACGAGCAGTACTTC
CDR3: CASSSVDEQYF

V: TRBV6-5
length: 14
D: -
J: TRBJ1-2
size: -
DNA: TGTGCCAGCAAAGACGCCGGGGGTCCCTATGGCTACACCTTC
CDR3: CASKDAGGPYGYTF

V: TRBV6-5
length: 14
D: TRBD1
J: TRBJ1-6
size: -
DNA: TGTGCCAGCAGTTACCGACAGGGTGGTTCACCCCTCCACTTT
CDR3: CASSYRQGGSPLHF

V: TRBV27
length: 17
D: -
J: TRBJ1-5
size: -
DNA: TGTGCCAGCAAAGAGATAGGGGGGGAGTATAGCAATCAGCCCCAGCATTTT
CDR3: CASKEIGGEYSNQPQHF

V: TRBV28
length: 15
D: -
J: TRBJ1-5
size: -
DNA: TGTGCCAGCAGTTTACCCGGACAGAGCAATCAGCCCCAGCATTTT
CDR3: CASSLPGQSNQPQHF

V: TRBV19
length: 16
D: -
J: TRBJ2-7
size: -
DNA: TGTGCCAGTAGTACTGGGCCCCGGGAAGCTGGGTACGAGCAGTACTTC
CDR3: CASSTGPREAGYEQYF